The 25 T cell receptor beta chains presented below share a single source sample, sequenced in a study of identical twins (dated by TCRdb to 2016 to 2017). Receptor libraries were prepared by 5' RACE. The instrument was an Illumina HiSeq 2000. In-frame beta chains were kept once TCRdb had trimmed the public reads at Q25 with fastp and called clones with MiXCR. Each entry merges the rows of one CDR3 protein and shows their most common DNA and genes. Here the sample has roughly 260,000 distinct CDR3 sequences; around 15% occur a single time. Around 8.3% of the sample is taken by the ten largest. The material sequenced was memory (CD45RO+) T cells sorted from blood. The cell subset or site label, read with the paper, signifies: CD45RO+ enriched T cells. The receptors come from a woman younger than 35 in good health.

The V and J genes are TRBV3-1 and TRBJ2-5; the D is unclear. The CDR3 loop spans 13 amino acids. Germline V gene sequence: CDR1 LGHDT, CDR2 YNNKEL (reference sequence). V was cut by 5 bases and J by 4 bases, with 11 bases left in between. The CDR3, as DNA: TGTGCCAGCAGCGATCTAGGAAGAGAGACCCAGTACTTC. It translates to CASSDLGRETQYF.

The chain couples TRBV3-1 to TRBJ1-3; D remains unclear. Germline-derived CDR1 and CDR2 are LGHDT and YNNKEL (reference sequence). The CDR3 runs to 16 residues. V was cut by 1 base and J by 0 bases, with 10 bases left in between. CDR3 nucleotides: TGTGCCAGCAGCCAAGGTGATTGGTCCTCTGGAAACACCATATATTTT. Encoded protein: CASSQGDWSSGNTIYF. Full variable domain (remainder filled in from reference TRBV3-1 and TRBJ1-3): DTAVSQTPKYLVTQMGNDKSIKCEQNLGHDTMYWYKQDSKKFLKIMFSYNNKELIINETVPNRFSPKSPDKAHLNLHINSLELGDSAVYFCASSQGDWSSGNTIYFGEGSWLTVV.

The rearrangement uses TRBV12-3 or TRBV12-4 and TRBJ2-1, with 12 bases fitting TRBD2. There are 18 residues in the CDR3. The V segment lost 6 bases and the J segment 2 bases; nucleotides outside the gene matches: 11. The CDR3: CASRSSGGARHTYNEQFF. CDR3 DNA: TGTGCCAGCAGGTCTAGCGGGGGGGCCCGCCACACCTACAATGAGCAGTTCTTC.

This clonotype showed up many times. The chain couples TRBV5-1 to TRBJ2-2; 11 nucleotides align to TRBD2. This CDR3 comprises 15 residues. The V gene's germline CDR1 is SGHRS and CDR2 YFSETQ. Unmatched junction bases numbered 5, after V lost 4 bases and J lost 6 bases. This CDR3 is CASSKTSGSAGELFF. The CDR3, as DNA: TGCGCCAGCAGCAAAACTAGCGGGAGCGCCGGGGAGCTGTTTTTT.

The rearrangement links TRBV6-5 to TRBJ2-5; the D is unclear. V was clipped by 2 bases and J by 5 bases, with 15 bases between them. The CDR3 runs to 15 residues. Germline V gene sequence: CDR1 MNHEY, CDR2 SVGAGI. The CDR3 region is CASSYGHKAKETQYF. CDR3 DNA: TGTGCCAGCAGTTACGGGCACAAAGCAAAGGAGACCCAGTACTTC.

V gene TRBV29-1 combines with J gene TRBJ1-2; D might be TRBD1 (6 bases). The CDR3 is made up of 13 amino acids. The V end was cut by 5 bases, the J end by 3 bases, with 13 bases between. Germline CDR1 reads SQVTM; CDR2 reads ANQGSEA. The CDR3 spells CSVSDSLDYGYTF. The CDR3 nucleotides are TGCAGCGTTTCGGACAGTTTGGACTATGGCTACACCTTC. Variable domain in full (rest from reference TRBV29-1 and TRBJ1-2): SAVISQKPSRDICQRGTSLTIQCQVDSQVTMMFWYRQQPGQSLTLIATANQGSEATYESGFVIDKFPISRPNLTFSTLTVSNMSPEDSSIYLCSVSDSLDYGYTFGSGTRLTVV.

V usage is TRBV5-1 and J usage is TRBJ2-2, with TRBD1 identical over 8 bases. In germline, CDR1 is SGHRS, CDR2 YFSETQ. The CDR3 has 17 residues. With 4 bases clipped from V and 6 bases from J, the junction kept 14 bases outside the gene matches. CDR3 sequence reads: CASSQYRPDRVSGELFF. CDR3 coding DNA: TGCGCCAGCAGCCAATACCGCCCGGACAGGGTCTCCGGGGAGCTGTTTTTT.

This clonotype showed up many times. The genes are TRBV12-3 or TRBV12-4 and TRBJ2-4; no firm D call. The CDR3 is made up of 13 amino acids. V shed 6 bases and J shed 3 bases, with 9 bases lying between them. In DNA form, the CDR3 reads TGTGCCAGCAGCGTGTCTAGCAAAAACATTCAGTACTTC. This encodes CASSVSSKNIQYF.

This clonotype was observed a handful of times. The chain carries TRBV2 and TRBJ2-7; 8 positions agree with TRBD1. V lost 6 bases and J lost 6; bases outside the gene matches: 10. Per germline, CDR1 SNHLY and CDR2 FYNNEI. This CDR3 has 14 residues. The CDR3 sequence: CASSRTGLAGEQYF. The CDR3 DNA follows: TGTGCCAGCAGCCGGACAGGGTTGGCGGGCGAGCAGTACTTC. The full variable domain, completed using reference TRBV2 and TRBJ2-7, is EPEVTQTPSHQVTQMGQEVILRCVPISNHLYFYWYRQILGQKVEFLVSFYNNEISEKSEIFDDQFSVERPDGSNFTLKIRSTKLEDSAMYFCASSRTGLAGEQYFGPGTRLTVT.

This clonotype was picked up a small number of times. The chain joins TRBV20-1 to TRBJ1-1; D possibly corresponds to TRBD1 (5 bases). The CDR3 length is 12 residues. V lost 3 bases and J 3 bases, leaving 8 bases between the germline ends. The germline CDR1 and CDR2 sequences are DFQATT and SNEGSKA (reference sequence). CDR3 nucleotide sequence: TGCAGTGCTAGTGACAGCCACACTGAAGCTTTCTTT. Amino acids: CSASDSHTEAFF.

This clonotype was detected only a few times. The chain combines TRBV5-1 with TRBJ1-1, with 7 positions matching TRBD1. Germline V gives CDR1 SGHRS, CDR2 YFSETQ. The CDR3 covers 14 residues. J gave up 4 bases and V 1 base, and 4 bases lay outside the gene matches. The CDR3 sequence is CASSLHRGFTEAFF. The CDR3 DNA is TGCGCCAGCAGCTTGCACAGGGGTTTCACTGAAGCTTTCTTT.

This clonotype has only a few counts. The gene calls are TRBV18 and TRBJ1-1; the match to TRBD1 covers 7 bases. Per the germline V gene, CDR1 is KGHSH and CDR2 is LQKENI. Losses at the gene ends were 6 bases for V and 4 bases for J; bases not matched to a gene: 11. This CDR3 region has 15 residues. The CDR3 DNA reads TGTGCCAGCTCCCAATCAGGGGGTGACGGCACTGAAGCTTTCTTT. Its translation: CASSQSGGDGTEAFF.

This clonotype was recorded at least ten times. At one end, the junction sequence differs from germline, possibly due to a read error. This sequence joins TRBV7-7 and TRBJ2-5, with a weak D call TRBD1 (6 bases). Germline V gene data show CDR1 as SSHAT and CDR2 as FNYEAQ (reference sequence). This CDR3 has 15 residues. In nucleotides, the CDR3 is TGTGCTAGCAGCTTATTCAACAGGGCTGGGGAGACCCAGTACTTC. Its translation: CASSLFNRAGETQYF.

The rearrangement joins TRBV30 to TRBJ2-3; 7 bases fit TRBD2. The germline V gene has CDR1 GTSNPN and CDR2 SVGIG (reference sequence). CDR3 size: 11 residues. V was pared by 5 bases and J by 4 bases, with 0 bases of the junction left unmatched. In DNA, the CDR3 is TGTGCCTGGGGACTAGCAGATACGCAGTATTTT. As protein: CAWGLADTQYF.

The V call is TRBV12-3 or TRBV12-4, the J call TRBJ2-2; TRBD1 might be the D (6 bases). This CDR3 region has 14 residues. Trimming removed 5 bases at V and 6 bases at J, with 13 bases between. The CDR3 reads CASSQQQGAGELFF. DNA of the CDR3: TGTGCCAGCAGTCAGCAACAGGGTGCCGGGGAGCTGTTTTTT.

This clonotype was seen at least ten times. The gene calls are TRBV10-2 and TRBJ2-5; the match to TRBD2 covers 7 bases. Germline V gives CDR1 WSHSY, CDR2 SAAADI. The CDR3 runs to 14 residues. The V and J ends lost 7 bases and 1 base, in that order; junction bases with no gene match: 6. CDR3 nucleotide sequence: TGCGCCAGCAAGGAGCGGGGCGTCCAAGAGACCCAGTACTTC. The encoded protein is CASKERGVQETQYF.

This clonotype came up a few times. V gene TRBV3-1 combines with J gene TRBJ1-2; possibly TRBD1 for D (6 bases). V was clipped by 6 bases and J by 4 bases, with 15 bases between them. The germline CDR1 and CDR2 sequences are LGHDT and YNNKEL (reference sequence). The CDR3 consists of 14 residues. This CDR3 reads CASRPAEGGYGYTF. The CDR3 bases are TGTGCCAGCAGACCCGCGGAGGGGGGCTATGGCTACACCTTC. Based on the CDR3 plus reference TRBV3-1 and TRBJ1-2, the full variable domain is DTAVSQTPKYLVTQMGNDKSIKCEQNLGHDTMYWYKQDSKKFLKIMFSYNNKELIINETVPNRFSPKSPDKAHLNLHINSLELGDSAVYFCASRPAEGGYGYTFGSGTRLTVV.

This clonotype was detected only once. Germline is not matched at one junction end, which may reflect a read error. V usage is TRBV3-1 and J usage is TRBJ2-5, with D hard to call. This CDR3 contains 15 residues. The germline CDR1 and CDR2 sequences are LGHDT and YNNKEL (reference sequence). The CDR3 loop reads CASSPLLTGQETHYF. The CDR3, as DNA: TGTGCCAGCAGCCCCCTTCTGACGGGTCAAGAGACCCACTACTTC.

This clonotype was counted ten times or more. J is TRBJ1-5 and V is TRBV28, with D unclear. V lost 1 base to trimming and J lost 6 bases, with 4 bases between them. Germline CDR1 MDHEN, CDR2 SYDVKM. The CDR3 covers 12 residues. This CDR3 reads CASSLYRQPQHF. The CDR3 coding sequence is TGTGCCAGCAGTTTATATCGTCAGCCCCAGCATTTT.

This clonotype was found a few times. The rearrangement links TRBV5-4 to TRBJ2-2; TRBD2 agrees at 11 bases. CDR1 and CDR2 (germline): SGHNT, YYREEE (reference sequence). The J segment lost 4 bases and the V segment lost 4 bases, leaving 6 bases of the junction unmatched. The CDR3 is 16 residues long. This CDR3 reads CASSGTSGPGTGELFF. The CDR3 bases are TGTGCCAGCAGCGGGACTAGCGGCCCCGGCACCGGGGAGCTGTTTTTT.

The chain employs TRBV27 and TRBJ1-1; 11 bases fit TRBD1. The germline gives CDR1 MNHEY, CDR2 SMNVEV (reference sequence). Unmatched junction bases numbered 3, after V lost 2 bases and J lost 4 bases. This CDR3 has 15 amino acids. CDR3 nucleotide sequence: TGTGCCAGCAGTTTACGAGGGACAGGGGGCACTGAAGCTTTCTTT. Amino acid sequence: CASSLRGTGGTEAFF.

This clonotype was observed a handful of times. This chain uses TRBV5-1 with TRBJ2-5; a possible D gene is TRBD2 (5 bases). Looked up from germline, CDR1 is SGHRS and CDR2 is YFSETQ. Trimming took off 1 base at V and 4 bases at J, with 17 bases between the two ends. This CDR3 is built from 16 residues. The CDR3 region is CASSLSYGDGGETQYF. The CDR3 bases are TGCGCCAGCAGCTTGTCCTACGGGGATGGTGGAGAGACCCAGTACTTC.

This clonotype was recorded many times. This chain connects TRBV6-2 or TRBV6-3 to TRBJ2-7, with TRBD2 identical over 7 bases. Germline V CDR1 and CDR2: MNHEY, SVGEGT. V trimming: 4 bases; J trimming: 3 bases; junction bases outside the gene matches: 12. CDR3 length: 16 amino acids. The CDR3 DNA reads TGTGCCAGCAGTTCCGGCTCCGGACTAGGTATCTACGAGCAGTACTTC. Amino acids: CASSSGSGLGIYEQYF.

This clonotype occurred many times. The rearrangement joins TRBV27 to TRBJ2-7; 12 nucleotides line up with TRBD2. Trimming at V came to 6 bases and at J to 6 bases, leaving 3 bases not matched to a gene. Germline V CDR1 and CDR2: MNHEY, SMNVEV (reference sequence). The CDR3 spans 13 residues. CDR3 bases: TGTGCCAGCAGGCGACTAGCGGGAGTCGAGCAGTACTTC. It is translated as CASRRLAGVEQYF.

This clonotype has ten or more counts. CDR3 loop: CSARDPSGRNGELFF. The CDR3 bases are TGCAGTGCTAGAGATCCAAGCGGGAGGAACGGGGAGCTGTTTTTT. V gene TRBV20-1 combines with J gene TRBJ2-2, with 9 bases that match TRBD2. Germline V CDR1 and CDR2: DFQATT, SNEGSKA (reference sequence). Trimming cost V 0 bases and J 7 bases; bases outside gene matches: 6. The CDR3 spans 15 residues.